Below, 2 T cell receptor beta chains from the same sample are listed, as sequenced in a study of blood T cell repertoires in COVID-19. This table comes from immunoSEQ multiplex PCR, and its TCRdb copy is limited to in-frame clones, with some not included. The table has 200,000 to 250,000 clones, under 90% seen once; the top ten hold around 18%. The sequencing sample was made of peripheral blood. Receptors were obtained from a woman aged 80 or over with active or convalescent COVID-19.

This rearrangement joins TRBV5-1 to TRBJ2-7; D is perhaps TRBD2 (6 bases). This CDR3 has 14 amino acids. V was cut by 6 bases and J by 2 bases, with 15 bases left in between. CDR1 and CDR2 from the germline V gene are SGHRS and YFSETQ. CDR3 amino acids: CASKRKEGPYEQYF. DNA of the CDR3: TGCGCCAGCAAAAGGAAGGAGGGACCCTACGAGCAGTACTTC.

The CDR3 nucleotides are TGTGCCACCAGCAGACCCCGGGGAACTATGGGTCCCGGGGAGCTGTTTTTT. It is translated as CATSRPRGTMGPGELFF. This sequence joins TRBV15 and TRBJ2-2; a weak D match, TRBD2 (5 bases). The CDR3 length is 17 residues. The V gene lost 2 bases and the J gene lost 6 bases, with 19 bases spanning the gap. Looked up from germline, CDR1 is LNHNV and CDR2 is YYDKDF (reference sequence).